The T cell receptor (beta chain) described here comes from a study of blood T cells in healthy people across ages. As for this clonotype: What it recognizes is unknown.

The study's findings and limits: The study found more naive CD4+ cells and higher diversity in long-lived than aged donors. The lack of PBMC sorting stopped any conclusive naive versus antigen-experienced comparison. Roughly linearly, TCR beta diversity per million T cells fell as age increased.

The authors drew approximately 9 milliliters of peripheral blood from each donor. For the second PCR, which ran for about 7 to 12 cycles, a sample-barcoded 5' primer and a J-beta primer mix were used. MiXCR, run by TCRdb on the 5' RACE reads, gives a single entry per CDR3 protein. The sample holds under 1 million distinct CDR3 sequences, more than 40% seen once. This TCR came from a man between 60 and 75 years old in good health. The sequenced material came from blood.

CDR3 region: CSAIQLTQYF. In nucleotides, the CDR3 is TGCAGTGCAATACAGCTTACGCAGTATTTT. The gene calls are TRBV20-1 and TRBJ2-3; D is ambiguous. V lost 6 bases and J lost 8, with 9 bases in between. This CDR3 is built from 10 residues. CDR1 is DFQATT, CDR2 SNEGSKA, per germline (reference sequence).